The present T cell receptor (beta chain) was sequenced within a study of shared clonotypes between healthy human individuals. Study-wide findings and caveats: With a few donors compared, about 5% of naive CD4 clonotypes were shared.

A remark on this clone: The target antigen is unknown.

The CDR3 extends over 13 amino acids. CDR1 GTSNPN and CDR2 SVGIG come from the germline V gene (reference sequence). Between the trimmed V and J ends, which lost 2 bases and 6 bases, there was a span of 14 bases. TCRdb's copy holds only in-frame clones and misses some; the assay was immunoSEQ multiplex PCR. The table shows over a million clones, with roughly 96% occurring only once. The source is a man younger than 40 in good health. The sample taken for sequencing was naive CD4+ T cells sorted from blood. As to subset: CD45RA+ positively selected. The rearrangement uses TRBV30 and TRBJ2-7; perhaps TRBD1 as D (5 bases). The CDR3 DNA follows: TGTGCCTGGAGTCCGATTGGGGCTGGCGAGCAGTACTTC. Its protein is CAWSPIGAGEQYF.